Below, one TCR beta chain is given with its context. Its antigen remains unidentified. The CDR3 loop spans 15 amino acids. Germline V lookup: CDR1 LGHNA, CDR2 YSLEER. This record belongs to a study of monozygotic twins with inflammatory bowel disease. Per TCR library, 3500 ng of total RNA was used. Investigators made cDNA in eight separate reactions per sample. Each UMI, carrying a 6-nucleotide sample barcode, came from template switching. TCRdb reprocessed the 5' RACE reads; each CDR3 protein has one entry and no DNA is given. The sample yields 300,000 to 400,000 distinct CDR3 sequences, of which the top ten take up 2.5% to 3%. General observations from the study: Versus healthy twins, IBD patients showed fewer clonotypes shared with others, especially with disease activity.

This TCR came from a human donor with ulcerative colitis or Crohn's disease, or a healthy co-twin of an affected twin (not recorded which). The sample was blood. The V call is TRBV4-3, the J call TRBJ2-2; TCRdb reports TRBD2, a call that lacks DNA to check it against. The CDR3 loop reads CASSHRAGGDGELFF.